This T cell receptor beta chain was sequenced during a study of human T cells and chemical hapten exposure. The time point: healthy volunteer bleed at 2 weeks. Total RNA came from unfractionated whole blood. Looked up from germline, CDR1 is SQVTM and CDR2 is ANQGSEA. Germline trimming cut 6 bases from V and 0 bases from J; bases unmatched to any gene: 3. This CDR3 is 13 amino acids long. From the RACE reads, TCRdb called clonotypes with MiXCR, one entry per CDR3 protein. The sample includes some 90,000 distinct CDR3 sequences, roughly 8.5% of them seen just once. Sample: whole blood. The rearrangement links TRBV29-1 to TRBJ2-7, with TRBD1 identical over 9 bases. The receptor was derived from a female donor in good health. Some clones in this sample may be carry-over from other donors' samples. For the CDR3, the DNA is TGCAGCGTGGGGGACAGGGACTCCTACGAGCAGTACTTC. Its translation: CSVGDRDSYEQYF.